The clone carrying this T cell receptor beta chain was counted ten times or more. This sample's time point: persistent/refractory GD, antithyroid drugs over 5 years with positive TRAb. Extracted PBMC RNA gave rise to the TCR library. These data originate in a study of regulatory T cells in long-lasting Graves disease. Library construction for TCR beta used iRepertoire HTBI primers and Arm-PCR of CDR3 regions. A single record per CDR3 protein comes from TCRdb applying MiXCR to the multiplex PCR reads. The repertoire holds about 660,000 distinct CDR3 sequences, with roughly 30% as singletons. The CDR3 loop spans 18 amino acids. V shed 5 bases and J 0 bases; nucleotides not matched to a gene: 9.

The TCR comes from a female donor with Graves disease. The sample was peripheral blood mononuclear cells (PBMCs), taken when the disease was refractory, from a patient treated with antithyroid drugs. The chain links TRBV12-3 or TRBV12-4 to TRBJ1-4; 10 bases align to TRBD1. The CDR3 reads CASSPRDRGPSTNEKLFF. CDR3 in DNA: TGTGCCAGCAGTCCTAGGGACAGGGGACCCTCAACTAATGAAAAACTGTTTTTT.